The 12 T cell receptor beta chains below were found in one sample sequenced in a study of T cell responses to AZD1222 COVID-19 vaccine. The protocol was immunoSEQ multiplex PCR, while the TCRdb copy is restricted to in-frame clones and leaves out a portion. The sample lists 140,000 to 150,000 clones, around 89% seen once, with approximately 16% in the top ten. The source was peripheral blood, collected on day 0 of AZD1222 vaccination. The receptors derive from an adult in good health.

The V and J genes are TRBV10-3 and TRBJ1-5; no firm D call. The CDR3 loop spans 15 amino acids. Germline CDR1 reads ENHRY; CDR2 reads SYGVKD. Trimming removed 2 bases at V and 6 bases at J, with 14 bases between. Written as DNA, the CDR3 is TGTGCCATCAGTGAGAGGGATTTCTCCGGTCAGCCCCAGCATTTT. The encoded protein is CAISERDFSGQPQHF.

This clone was seen a handful of times. The CDR3 sequence is CASSRTSSTDTQYF. The CDR3, as DNA: TGTGCCAGTAGTAGGACGAGCAGCACAGATACGCAGTATTTT. The chain carries TRBV19 and TRBJ2-3; the D is unclear. CDR1 is LNHDA and CDR2 is SQIVND in the germline V gene (reference sequence). V lost 4 bases and J lost 0, with 8 bases in between. CDR3 length equals 14 residues. The variable domain in full, with the rest retrieved from reference TRBV19 and TRBJ2-3, is DGGITQSPKYLFRKEGQNVTLSCEQNLNHDAMYWYRQDPGQGLRLIYYSQIVNDFQKGDIAEGYSVSREKKESFPLTVTSAQKNPTAFYLCASSRTSSTDTQYFGPGTRLTVL.

The chain combines TRBV30 with TRBJ1-2; tentative D call: TRBD1 (5 bases). The length of the CDR3 is 13 residues. Germline values: CDR1 GTSNPN, CDR2 SVGIG (reference sequence). Trimming shortened V by 3 bases and J by 8 bases, and 16 bases separated the two germline ends. CDR3 sequence reads: CAWRSKGVGGYTF. CDR3 coding DNA: TGTGCCTGGAGAAGTAAAGGGGTTGGAGGCTACACCTTC.

This sequence joins TRBV6-5 and TRBJ1-2, with a possible D match to TRBD1 (5 bases). V was trimmed by 8 bases and J by 6 bases, leaving 19 bases between them. Germline CDR1 MNHEY, CDR2 SVGAGI. This CDR3 has 14 amino acids. In DNA form, the CDR3 reads TGTGCCAGCTCAATGGGGCAGGGAGAACATGGCTACACCTTC. Protein: CASSMGQGEHGYTF.

V usage is TRBV19 and J usage is TRBJ1-2; 9 bases are a match to TRBD1. In germline, CDR1 is LNHDA, CDR2 SQIVND (reference sequence). Trimming took 0 bases from V and 3 from J; bases not matched to a gene: 2. The CDR3 consists of 15 residues. CDR3 nucleotide sequence: TGTGCCAGTAGTATAGAGGGACAGGGACACTATGGCTACACCTTC. Translated: CASSIEGQGHYGYTF.

This chain connects TRBV27 to TRBJ1-5; a possible D gene is TRBD1 (5 bases). Germline V CDR1 and CDR2: MNHEY, SMNVEV (reference sequence). This CDR3 spans 14 amino acids. Trimming left V 6 bases short and J 1 base short, with 10 bases between. CDR3 protein: CASSRGGSNQPQHF. In DNA, the CDR3 is TGTGCCAGCAGCCGGGGGGGGAGCAATCAGCCCCAGCATTTT.

This sequence joins TRBV28 and TRBJ1-5; 7 bases map to TRBD1. The trim removed 7 bases at V and 4 bases at J, leaving 4 bases unmatched. The CDR3 covers 13 residues. CDR1 is MDHEN and CDR2 is SYDVKM in the germline V gene. The DNA of the CDR3 is TGTGCCAGCAAGACAGGGCTAAATCAGCCCCAGCATTTT. Protein: CASKTGLNQPQHF.

V and J are TRBV10-2 and TRBJ1-6; 8 nucleotides align to TRBD1. The V gene's germline CDR1 is WSHSY and CDR2 SAAADI. The CDR3 covers 14 residues. V was clipped by 8 bases and J by 7 bases; unmatched bases: 7. CDR3 sequence: CASGRGQDNSPLHF. The CDR3 DNA is TGCGCCAGCGGCCGGGGACAGGACAATTCACCCCTCCACTTT.

This chain joins TRBV20-1 and TRBJ1-2; no clear D. From germline, CDR1 is DFQATT and CDR2 SNEGSKA (reference sequence). CDR3 length: 13 residues. The ends were cut back, 3 bases at V and 8 bases at J, with 16 bases in the middle. In DNA form, the CDR3 reads TGCAGTGCTAGTGGGCTGGGCGGTGTAGGCTACACCTTC. Translated: CSASGLGGVGYTF.

This clone has a handful of counts. The rearrangement links TRBV10-3 to TRBJ1-1; weak D call: TRBD1 (5 bases). Trimming took 7 bases from V and 0 from J, leaving 12 bases between them. Per germline, CDR1 ENHRY and CDR2 SYGVKD. The CDR3 has 14 amino acids. CDR3 sequence: CAIKPGHLNTEAFF. The CDR3, as DNA: TGTGCCATCAAACCCGGACACTTGAACACTGAAGCTTTCTTT.

A single count supports this clone. The chain joins TRBV14 to TRBJ1-4; tentatively, D is TRBD1 (6 bases). The CDR3 contains 16 residues. In germline, CDR1 is SGHDN, CDR2 FVKESK. V lost 3 bases and J lost 1, with 12 bases in between. This CDR3 reads CASSQATGRTNEKLFF. CDR3 nucleotide sequence: TGTGCCAGCAGCCAGGCTACAGGGAGAACTAATGAAAAACTGTTTTTT.

In this sample, this clone turned up a few times. This chain uses TRBV7-9 with TRBJ1-2, with D hard to call. Trimming stripped 1 base from V and 7 bases from J, with 13 bases between. CDR1 and CDR2 from the germline V gene are SEHNR and FQNEAQ (reference sequence). CDR3 length: 14 amino acids. CDR3 sequence: CASSLETAPTGYTF. DNA of the CDR3: TGTGCCAGCAGCTTAGAAACGGCCCCTACTGGCTACACCTTC.